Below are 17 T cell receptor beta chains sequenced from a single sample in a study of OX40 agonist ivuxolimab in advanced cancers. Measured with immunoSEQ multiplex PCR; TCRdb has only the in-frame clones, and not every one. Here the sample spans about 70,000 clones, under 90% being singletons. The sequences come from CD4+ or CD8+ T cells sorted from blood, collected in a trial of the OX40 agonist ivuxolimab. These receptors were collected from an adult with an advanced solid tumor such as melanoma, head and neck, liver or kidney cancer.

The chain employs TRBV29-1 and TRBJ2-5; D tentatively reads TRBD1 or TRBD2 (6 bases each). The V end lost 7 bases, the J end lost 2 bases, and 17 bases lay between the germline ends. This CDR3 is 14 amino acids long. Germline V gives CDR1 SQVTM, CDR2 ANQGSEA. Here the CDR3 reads CSAKGGPGQETQYF. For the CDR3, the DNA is TGCAGCGCCAAGGGGGGCCCGGGGCAAGAGACCCAGTACTTC.

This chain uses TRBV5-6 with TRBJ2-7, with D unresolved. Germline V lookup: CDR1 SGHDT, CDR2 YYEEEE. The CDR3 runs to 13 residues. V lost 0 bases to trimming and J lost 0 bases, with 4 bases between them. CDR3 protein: CASSLGSSYEQYF. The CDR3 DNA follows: TGTGCCAGCAGCTTGGGAAGCTCCTACGAGCAGTACTTC.

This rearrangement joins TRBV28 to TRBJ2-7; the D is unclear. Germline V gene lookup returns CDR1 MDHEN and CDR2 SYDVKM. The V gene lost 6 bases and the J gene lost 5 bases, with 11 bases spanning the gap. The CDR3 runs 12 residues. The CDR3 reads CASSHRPDEQYF. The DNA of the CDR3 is TGTGCCAGCAGCCACCGACCCGACGAGCAGTACTTC.

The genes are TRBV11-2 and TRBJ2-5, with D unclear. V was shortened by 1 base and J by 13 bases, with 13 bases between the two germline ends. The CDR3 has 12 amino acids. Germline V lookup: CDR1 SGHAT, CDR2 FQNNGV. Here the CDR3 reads CASSLAHLDPYF. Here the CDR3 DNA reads TGTGCCAGCAGCTTAGCACACCTTGATCCGTACTTC.

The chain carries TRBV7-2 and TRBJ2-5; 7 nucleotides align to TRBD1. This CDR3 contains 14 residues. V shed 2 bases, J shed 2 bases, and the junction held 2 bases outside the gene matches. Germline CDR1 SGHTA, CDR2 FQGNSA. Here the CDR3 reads CASSLLGQQETQYF. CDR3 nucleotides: TGTGCCAGCAGCTTATTGGGACAGCAAGAGACCCAGTACTTC.

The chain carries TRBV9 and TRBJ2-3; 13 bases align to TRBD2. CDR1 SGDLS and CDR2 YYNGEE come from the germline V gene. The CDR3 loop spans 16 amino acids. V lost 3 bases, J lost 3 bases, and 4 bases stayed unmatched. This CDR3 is CASSAGLAGVTDTQYF. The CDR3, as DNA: TGTGCCAGCAGCGCCGGACTAGCGGGAGTAACAGATACGCAGTATTTT.

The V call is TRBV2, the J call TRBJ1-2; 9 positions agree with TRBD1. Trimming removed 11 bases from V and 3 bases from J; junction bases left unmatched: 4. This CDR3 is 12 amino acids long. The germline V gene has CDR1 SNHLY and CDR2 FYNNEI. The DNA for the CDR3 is TGTGCCGGCCGGGACAGGGACTATGGCTACACCTTC. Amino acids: CAGRDRDYGYTF.

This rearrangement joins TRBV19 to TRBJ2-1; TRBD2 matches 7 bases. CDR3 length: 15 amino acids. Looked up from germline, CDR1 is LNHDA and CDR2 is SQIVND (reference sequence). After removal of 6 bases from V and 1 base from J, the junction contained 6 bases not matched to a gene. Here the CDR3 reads CASSLGGISYNEQFF. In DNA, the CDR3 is TGTGCCAGTAGCCTGGGGGGGATTTCCTACAATGAGCAGTTCTTC.

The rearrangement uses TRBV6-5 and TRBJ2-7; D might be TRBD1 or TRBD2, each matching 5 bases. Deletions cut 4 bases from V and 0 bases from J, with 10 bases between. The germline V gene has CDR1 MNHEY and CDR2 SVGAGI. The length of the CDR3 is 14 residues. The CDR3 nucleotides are TGTGCCAGCAGTTTCGCCGGGGCCTCCTACGAGCAGTACTTC. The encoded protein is CASSFAGASYEQYF.

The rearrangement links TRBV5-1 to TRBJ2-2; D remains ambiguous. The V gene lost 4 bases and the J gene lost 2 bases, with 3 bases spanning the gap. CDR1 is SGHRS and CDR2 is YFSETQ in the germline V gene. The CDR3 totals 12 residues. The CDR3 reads CASSQNTGELFF. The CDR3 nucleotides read TGCGCCAGCAGCCAAAACACCGGGGAGCTGTTTTTT.

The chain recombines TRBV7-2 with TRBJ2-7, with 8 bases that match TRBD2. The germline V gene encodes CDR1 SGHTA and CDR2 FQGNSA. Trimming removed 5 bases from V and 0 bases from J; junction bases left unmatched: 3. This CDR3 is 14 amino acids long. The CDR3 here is CASSPTSVSYEQYF. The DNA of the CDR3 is TGTGCCAGCAGCCCGACTAGCGTCTCCTACGAGCAGTACTTC.

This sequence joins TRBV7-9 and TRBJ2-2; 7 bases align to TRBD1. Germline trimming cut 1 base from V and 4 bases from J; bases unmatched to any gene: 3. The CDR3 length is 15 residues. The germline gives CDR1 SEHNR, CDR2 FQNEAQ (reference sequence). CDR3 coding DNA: TGTGCCAGCAGCTTAGGGGCAGGGGGCACCGGGGAGCTGTTTTTT. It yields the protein CASSLGAGGTGELFF. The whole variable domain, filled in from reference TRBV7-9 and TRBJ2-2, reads DTGVSQNPRHKITKRGQNVTFRCDPISEHNRLYWYRQTLGQGPEFLTYFQNEAQLEKSRLLSDRFSAERPKGSFSTLEIQRTEQGDSAMYLCASSLGAGGTGELFFGEGSRLTVL.

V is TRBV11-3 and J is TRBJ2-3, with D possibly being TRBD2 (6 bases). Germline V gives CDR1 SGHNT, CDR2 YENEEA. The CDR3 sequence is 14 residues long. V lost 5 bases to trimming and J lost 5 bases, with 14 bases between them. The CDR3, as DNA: TGTGCCAGCAGCGAGGGACTCGAAGAAGATACGCAGTATTTT. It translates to CASSEGLEEDTQYF.

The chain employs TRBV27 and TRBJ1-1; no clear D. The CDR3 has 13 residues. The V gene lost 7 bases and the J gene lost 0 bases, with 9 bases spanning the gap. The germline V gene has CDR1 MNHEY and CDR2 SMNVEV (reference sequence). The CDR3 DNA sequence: TGTGCCAGCAAAAAGAAAATGAACACTGAAGCTTTCTTT. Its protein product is CASKKKMNTEAFF.

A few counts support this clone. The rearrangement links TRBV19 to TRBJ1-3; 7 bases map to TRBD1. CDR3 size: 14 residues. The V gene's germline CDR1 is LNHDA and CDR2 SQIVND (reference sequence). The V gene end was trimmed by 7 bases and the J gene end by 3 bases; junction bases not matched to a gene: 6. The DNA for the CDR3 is TGTGCCAGTACCCCCGACAGGGTTGGAAACACCATATATTTT. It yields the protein CASTPDRVGNTIYF.

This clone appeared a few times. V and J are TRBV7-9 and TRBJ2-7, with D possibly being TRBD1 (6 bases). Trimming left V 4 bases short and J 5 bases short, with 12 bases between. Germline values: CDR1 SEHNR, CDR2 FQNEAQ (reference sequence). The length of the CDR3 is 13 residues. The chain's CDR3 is CASSSPTGNEQYF. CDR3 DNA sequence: TGTGCCAGCAGCTCCCCCACAGGGAACGAGCAGTACTTC.

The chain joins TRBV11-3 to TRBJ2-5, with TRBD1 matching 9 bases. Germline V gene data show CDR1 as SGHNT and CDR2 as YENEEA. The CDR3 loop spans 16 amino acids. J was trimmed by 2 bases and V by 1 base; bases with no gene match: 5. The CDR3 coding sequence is TGTGCCAGCAGCTTAGGGACAGGGGTAGGGCAAGAGACCCAGTACTTC. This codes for CASSLGTGVGQETQYF.